The 14 T cell receptor beta chains given below trace back to one sample, sequenced in a study of blood T cell repertoires in COVID-19. Produced via immunoSEQ multiplex PCR; TCRdb's table is partial and in-frame only. This table holds 55,000 to 90,000 clones, about 90% found once. Sequencing was performed on peripheral blood. The source of these receptors is a human donor with active COVID-19. The donor label of this sample is uncertain.

The chain is built from TRBV5-8 and TRBJ2-1, with 9 bases fitting TRBD2. Germline V gene sequence: CDR1 SGHTS, CDR2 YDEGEE. This CDR3 has 16 amino acids. Germline trimming cut 3 bases from V and 4 bases from J; bases unmatched to any gene: 8. CDR3 region: CASSYRLAADYNEQFF. The CDR3 nucleotides read TGTGCCAGCAGCTACCGACTAGCGGCAGATTACAATGAGCAGTTCTTC.

The V call is TRBV5-1, the J call TRBJ2-3, with TRBD2 matching over 8 bases. There are 16 residues in the CDR3. CDR1 is SGHRS, CDR2 YFSETQ, per germline. Losses at the gene ends were 1 base for V and 0 bases for J; bases not matched to a gene: 4. The CDR3 loop reads CASSLISGSSTDTQYF. In nucleotides, the CDR3 is TGCGCCAGCAGCTTGATAAGCGGGAGTAGCACAGATACGCAGTATTTT.

The chain uses TRBV2 and TRBJ2-1; 9 positions agree with TRBD2. With V trimmed by 6 bases and J by 2 bases, 8 bases remained unmatched. The CDR3 runs 16 residues. Germline V gene data show CDR1 as SNHLY and CDR2 as FYNNEI. The CDR3 loop reads CASSLRTSVTYNEQFF. Here the CDR3 DNA reads TGTGCCAGCAGCCTACGGACTAGCGTGACCTACAATGAGCAGTTCTTC. Filled out from reference TRBV2 and TRBJ2-1, the complete variable domain reads EPEVTQTPSHQVTQMGQEVILRCVPISNHLYFYWYRQILGQKVEFLVSFYNNEISEKSEIFDDQFSVERPDGSNFTLKIRSTKLEDSAMYFCASSLRTSVTYNEQFFGPGTRLTVL.

J is TRBJ1-6 and V is TRBV11-3; no reliable D call. V shed 5 bases and J shed 0 bases, with 14 bases lying between them. The length of the CDR3 is 17 residues. The germline V gene encodes CDR1 SGHNT and CDR2 YENEEA. CDR3 in DNA: TGTGCCAGCAGCGAAAGCTCTAGGCGCTCCTATAATTCACCCCTCCACTTT. It specifies CASSESSRRSYNSPLHF.

A few counts support this clone. The rearrangement joins TRBV6-5 to TRBJ2-7; 9 nucleotides align to TRBD2. The J segment lost 3 bases and the V segment lost 6 bases, leaving 6 bases of the junction unmatched. There are 14 residues in the CDR3. Germline V gene sequence: CDR1 MNHEY, CDR2 SVGAGI. Written as DNA, the CDR3 is TGTGCCAGCAGAATTGGGACTAGCTTCTACGAGCAGTACTTC. Protein product: CASRIGTSFYEQYF.

The table lists this clone with a count of one. The chain joins TRBV10-1 to TRBJ2-7; the match to TRBD2 covers 9 bases. After removal of 2 bases from V and 6 bases from J, the junction contained 8 bases not matched to a gene. This CDR3 is built from 15 residues. CDR1 and CDR2 from the germline V gene are WNHNN and SYGVQD (reference sequence). In DNA form, the CDR3 reads TGCGCCAGCAGTGAGAGGATAGCGGGAGTGAGCGAGCAGTACTTC. Protein product: CASSERIAGVSEQYF.

The V gene is TRBV5-1, the J gene TRBJ1-4; the match to TRBD1 covers 8 bases. Germline loops: CDR1 SGHRS, CDR2 YFSETQ. V lost 7 bases and J lost 4; bases outside the gene matches: 0. The CDR3 runs to 12 residues. CDR3 sequence: CASGQGNEKLFF. CDR3 in DNA: TGCGCCAGCGGACAGGGTAATGAAAAACTGTTTTTT.

The CDR3 DNA follows: TGTGCCAGCAGCCAAGCGCTGGACAGGGGGAAGCATTTT. Translation: CASSQALDRGKHF. This rearrangement joins TRBV14 to TRBJ1-5, with 10 bases identical to TRBD1. The V gene's germline CDR1 is SGHDN and CDR2 FVKESK. The CDR3 is 13 amino acids. V lost 1 base and J lost 14; bases outside the gene matches: 5.

The chain uses TRBV6-2 or TRBV6-3 and TRBJ2-3; TRBD2 matches at 16 bases. CDR3 length: 16 residues. With 4 bases clipped from V and 8 bases from J, the junction kept 6 bases outside the gene matches. Germline-derived CDR1 and CDR2 are MNHEY and SVGEGT. The CDR3 sequence is CASSSAGLAGGRTQYF. The DNA for the CDR3 is TGTGCCAGCAGTTCAGCGGGACTAGCGGGAGGGCGTACGCAGTATTTT.

The V gene is TRBV4-2, the J gene TRBJ2-7; no definite D call. V was pared by 0 bases and J by 3 bases, with 3 bases between. The germline CDR1 and CDR2 sequences are LGHNA and YNFKEQ. The length of the CDR3 is 12 residues. CDR3 protein: CASSQDYYEQYF. CDR3 bases: TGTGCCAGCAGCCAAGATTACTACGAGCAGTACTTC.

The chain recombines TRBV19 with TRBJ1-1, with TRBD1 matching over 9 bases. CDR1 is LNHDA and CDR2 is SQIVND in the germline V gene (reference sequence). V trimming: 7 bases; J trimming: 2 bases; junction bases outside the gene matches: 14. This CDR3 comprises 17 residues. The CDR3 DNA is TGTGCCAGTATAAGAGGACAGGGACAGGGCGGTAACACTGAAGCTTTCTTT. It is translated as CASIRGQGQGGNTEAFF.

Turning to this clone: Other DNA sequences within the sample encode an identical CDR3. The rearrangement joins TRBV6-5 to TRBJ2-7; 15 positions match TRBD2. The CDR3 length is 15 residues. From germline, CDR1 is MNHEY and CDR2 SVGAGI. Trimming cost V 6 bases and J 5 bases; bases outside gene matches: 5. Written as DNA, the CDR3 is TGTGCCAGCAGCCCGGGACTAGCGGGAGGCCACGAGCAGTACTTC. As protein: CASSPGLAGGHEQYF.

The chain is built from TRBV10-2 and TRBJ1-5; perhaps TRBD1 as D (6 bases). Germline V gene lookup returns CDR1 WSHSY and CDR2 SAAADI. V was pared by 8 bases and J by 0 bases, with 11 bases between. The CDR3 is 14 residues long. The CDR3 spells CASGQLNSNQPQHF. CDR3 coding DNA: TGCGCCAGCGGACAGCTTAATAGCAATCAGCCCCAGCATTTT.

The chain employs TRBV7-8 and TRBJ1-1; D is possibly TRBD1 (6 bases). V lost 4 bases to trimming and J lost 1 base, with 7 bases between them. The germline CDR1 and CDR2 sequences are SGHVS and FQNEAQ. The CDR3 has 13 residues. The CDR3 DNA sequence: TGTGCCAGCAGCTGGGGGCAGAACACTGAAGCTTTCTTT. Amino acids: CASSWGQNTEAFF.